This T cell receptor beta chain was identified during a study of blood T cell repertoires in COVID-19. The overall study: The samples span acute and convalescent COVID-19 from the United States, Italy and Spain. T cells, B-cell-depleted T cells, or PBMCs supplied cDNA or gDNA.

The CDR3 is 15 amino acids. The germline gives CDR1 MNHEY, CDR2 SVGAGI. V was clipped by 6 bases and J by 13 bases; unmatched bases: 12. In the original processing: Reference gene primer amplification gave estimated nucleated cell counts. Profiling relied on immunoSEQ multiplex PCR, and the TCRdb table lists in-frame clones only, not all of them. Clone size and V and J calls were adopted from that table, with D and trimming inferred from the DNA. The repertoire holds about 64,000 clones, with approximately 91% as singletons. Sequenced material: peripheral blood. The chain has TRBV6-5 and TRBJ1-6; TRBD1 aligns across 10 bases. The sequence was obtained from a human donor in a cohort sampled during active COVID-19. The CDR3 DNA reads TGTGCCAGCAGCCCGACCGGGACAGGGGTCGATCCCCTCCACTTT. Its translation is CASSPTGTGVDPLHF.